One and the same sample provided the 7 T cell receptor beta chains below, sequenced in a study of cytomegalovirus exposure and HLA in healthy donors. TCRdb keeps only in-frame clones here, not all; method: immunoSEQ multiplex PCR. The data contain 150,000 to 200,000 clones, around 90% of them singletons. What was sequenced was PBMCs. The source of these receptors is a young woman in good health and CMV-seropositive.

The genes are TRBV5-5 and TRBJ1-5; D call uncertain. This CDR3 contains 13 residues. V lost 3 bases to trimming and J lost 6 bases, with 10 bases between them. The germline V gene encodes CDR1 SGHKS and CDR2 YYEKEE (reference sequence). For the CDR3, the DNA is TGTGCCAGCAGCTCCGAGGAGGGTCAGCCCCAGCATTTT. It encodes CASSSEEGQPQHF.

The chain couples TRBV4-3 to TRBJ1-2; 8 bases are a match to TRBD1. The junction had 9 bases not matched to a gene; V was cut back by 4 bases and J by 8 bases. CDR1 is LGHNA, CDR2 YSLEER, per germline. The CDR3 runs to 14 residues. CDR3 bases: TGCGCCAGCAGCCCTGCCCGGACAGGGAGCGGCTACACCTTC. It translates to CASSPARTGSGYTF.

This chain links TRBV28 with TRBJ2-7; 11 bases align to TRBD2. CDR3 size: 16 residues. The germline V gene encodes CDR1 MDHEN and CDR2 SYDVKM. After removal of 4 bases from V and 0 bases from J, the junction contained 5 bases not matched to a gene. The CDR3 DNA reads TGTGCCAGCAGTTCCCATAGCGGGAGGGGCTCCTACGAGCAGTACTTC. It yields the protein CASSSHSGRGSYEQYF.

V is TRBV6-5 and J is TRBJ1-1, with 8 bases that match TRBD1. The CDR3 has 11 amino acids. Germline lookup yields CDR1 MNHEY and CDR2 SVGAGI. V gave up 6 bases and J gave up 11 bases; unmatched junction bases: 5. The CDR3: CASRETGAAFF. The DNA of the CDR3 is TGTGCCAGCAGGGAGACAGGGGCTGCTTTCTTT.

This rearrangement joins TRBV4-2 to TRBJ2-1, with no clear D. V gave up 4 bases and J gave up 6 bases, with 4 bases separating them. CDR1 and CDR2 (germline): LGHNA, YNFKEQ. The CDR3 has 11 residues. The CDR3 bases are TGTGCCAGCAGCCTACTCAATGAGCAGTTCTTC. Translation: CASSLLNEQFF.

V gene TRBV28 combines with J gene TRBJ2-7; TRBD2 agrees at 11 bases. The CDR3 runs to 14 residues. Germline V gives CDR1 MDHEN, CDR2 SYDVKM. With 6 bases clipped from V and 2 bases from J, the junction kept 3 bases outside the gene matches. The CDR3, as DNA: TGTGCCAGCAGGCTGACTAGCGGGACCTACGAGCAGTACTTC. Its translation is CASRLTSGTYEQYF.

The chain couples TRBV18 to TRBJ2-7, with 9 bases that match TRBD1. Germline V gene sequence: CDR1 KGHSH, CDR2 LQKENI. J was trimmed by 6 bases and V by 0 bases; bases with no gene match: 9. The CDR3 extends over 16 amino acids. The CDR3 sequence is CASSPPPDRGRGEQYF. CDR3 sequence (DNA): TGTGCCAGCTCACCACCGCCGGACAGGGGTAGGGGCGAGCAGTACTTC.